The source of this TCR beta chain is a study of blood T cell repertoires in COVID-19 (TCRdb year 2020). Study-wide context: Samples covering the acute and convalescent phases of COVID-19 were provided by collaborators in the United States, Italy and Spain. Subjects who had been exposed to COVID-19, were actively infected with it, or had recovered from it provided the deeply sampled blood TCRbeta repertoires that made up the dataset. Sample metadata almost always included a de-identified subject ID, COVID-19 status, age in years and sex. The samples were drawn from the first 160 participants of the ongoing ImmuneRACE study and from over a thousand subjects provided by 6 global collaborators. Where HLA class I and class II types were available, the types were taken from metadata supplied by the sample provider, not from assay-based typing. The material from the prospective study consisted of cDNA or gDNA derived from T cells, B-cell-depleted T cells, or PBMCs. The repertoires were released in a freely available public database intended as a resource for research on the immune response to SARS-CoV-2. On the study overall, not on this receptor specifically: Clinical and demographic metadata were provided uncurated, with the amount varying by source and participant.

Unmatched junction bases come to 8, with V trimmed by 6 bases and J by 9 bases. The CDR3 goes from the cysteine to the phenylalanine over 13 residues. The sequence is cut down to CDR3 DNA, 39 bases in frame from base 1. The germline V gene supplies CDR1 MDHEN and CDR2 SYDVKM. The table lists this clone with a count of one. No antigen is known for it. No qualities accompany the bases; no much larger clone lies one base away. The immunoSEQ Assay, a bias-controlled multiplex PCR, was used to amplify TCRbeta CDR3 regions from genomic DNA. The study's processing was this. Nucleated cell counts per sample were estimated from amplification of reference gene primers within the assay. To quantify the absolute abundance of each unique TCRbeta CDR3 rearrangement, sequence reads were collapsed and filtered. For each sample, productive Simpson clonality was calculated by taking the square root of Simpson's diversity index across productive rearrangements. Not all clones reach the TCRdb copy of this immuneACCESS table, which keeps in-frame sequences only. Checked studies attribute under half of the gap to unresolved V genes and leave the rest unexplained. D and trimming were read from the DNA, whereas the V and J calls and clone size are those reported in that table. This sample comprises roughly 58,000 clones, just over 70% of them detected only once. The top ten clones comprise approximately 51% of the sample.

Participants in the prospective study were aged roughly 18 to 95 years, lived in about two dozen United States geographic areas, and enrolled through a virtual design. To assign participants to cohorts, the prospective study relied on clinical history that participants themselves reported in a screening survey and a study questionnaire. Exposed participants were defined as having been in contact with someone with a PCR-confirmed or clinician-diagnosed COVID-19 case within 2 weeks of study entry. Each participant in the prospective study had whole blood, serum and a nasopharyngeal or oropharyngeal swab collected by mobile phlebotomists. Additional blood draws and questionnaires over an approximately 2-month period could optionally be provided by prospective study participants. Before DNA extraction, blood samples from the prospective study were shipped at room temperature or frozen.

The sequence derives from a woman aged 55-70 years who had been exposed to COVID-19. This chain is built from TRBV28 and TRBJ1-1; 9 central bases correspond to TRBD1. The sample taken for sequencing was PBMCs or T cells enriched from blood (not recorded which). CDR3 protein: CASSSTGTGKAFF. DNA sequence: TGTGCCAGCAGCTCGACCGGGACAGGGAAAGCTTTCTTT. Extended through the reference TRBV28 and TRBJ1-1 proteins, this CDR3 yields the full variable domain: DVKVTQSSRYLVKRTGEKVFLECVQDMDHENMFWYRQDPGLGLRLIYFSYDVKMKEKGDIPEGYSVSREKKERFSLILESASTNQTSMYLCASSSTGTGKAFFGQGTRLTVV.